This TCR beta chain was retrieved from a study of blood T cell repertoires in COVID-19. In the study overall: Samples came from the United States, Italy and Spain, spanning acute and convalescent COVID-19. From T cells, B-cell-depleted T cells, or PBMCs came the material, which was cDNA or gDNA.

Clones were sequenced by immunoSEQ multiplex PCR, and TCRdb holds only the in-frame ones, with some missing. Of 200,000 or so clones in the sample, about 88% were seen once. V was clipped by 4 bases and J by 3 bases, with 13 bases between them. The CDR3 contains 15 residues. Per germline, CDR1 MNHEY and CDR2 SVGAGI. The TCR originated in a man aged 65-85 years with active or convalescent COVID-19. This chain uses TRBV6-5 with TRBJ2-1, with a tentative D call TRBD1 (6 bases). The sequenced material came from peripheral blood. CDR3 sequence reads: CASSFLQGLYNEQFF. The CDR3 region has the DNA TGTGCCAGCAGTTTTTTACAGGGTCTCTACAATGAGCAGTTCTTC.